The entry below describes one T cell receptor beta chain. The sample is drawn from a study of T cell changes during pregnancy in multiple sclerosis. TCRdb keeps only in-frame clones here, not all; method: immunoSEQ multiplex PCR. The sample lists some 69,000 clones, roughly nine tenths occurring once. The V gene's germline CDR1 is SQVTM and CDR2 ANQGSEA. The CDR3 sequence is 13 residues long. J lost 6 bases, V lost 7 bases, and 6 bases had no gene match. The sequencing here drew on peripheral blood, taken in the second trimester of pregnancy. This chain uses TRBV29-1 with TRBJ2-2; 9 nucleotides align to TRBD1. The clonotype was recovered from a female donor in good health, enrolled as a control in a pregnancy study. The CDR3 DNA reads TGCAGCGCCGACAGACAGGGGGCCGGGGAGCTGTTTTTT. Translated, it gives CSADRQGAGELFF.